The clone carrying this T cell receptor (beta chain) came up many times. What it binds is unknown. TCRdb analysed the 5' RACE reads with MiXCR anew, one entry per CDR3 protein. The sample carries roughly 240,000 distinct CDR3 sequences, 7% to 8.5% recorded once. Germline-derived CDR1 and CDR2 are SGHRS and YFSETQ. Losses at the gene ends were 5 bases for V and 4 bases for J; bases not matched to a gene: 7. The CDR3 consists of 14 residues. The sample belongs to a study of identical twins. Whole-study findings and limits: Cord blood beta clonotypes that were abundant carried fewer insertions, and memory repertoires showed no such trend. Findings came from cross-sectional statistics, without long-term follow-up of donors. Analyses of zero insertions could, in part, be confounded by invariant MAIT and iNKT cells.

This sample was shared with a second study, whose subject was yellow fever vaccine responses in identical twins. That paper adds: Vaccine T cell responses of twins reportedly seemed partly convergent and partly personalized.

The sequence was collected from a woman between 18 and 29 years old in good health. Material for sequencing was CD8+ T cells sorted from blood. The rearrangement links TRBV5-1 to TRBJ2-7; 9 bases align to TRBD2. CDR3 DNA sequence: TGCGCCAGCAGTTCCGCGGGACTAGCTTACGAGCAGTACTTC. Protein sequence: CASSSAGLAYEQYF.